The 13 T cell receptor beta chains below come from one sample, sequenced in a study of memory CD8 T cells in hepatitis C reinfection. Sequencing used immunoSEQ multiplex PCR; TCRdb keeps in-frame clones, though not all of them. The data show about 46,000 clones, 80% to 90% seen once. Stated time point: late/post reinfection, 12 to 24 weeks after detection. The sorted cells went straight to TCR sequencing with no prior in vitro expansion. Sequencing was carried out using naive CD8+ T cells sorted from blood. The receptor set was obtained from a young man with hepatitis C virus infection.

The V and J genes are TRBV15 and TRBJ2-1; TRBD2 is a possible D gene (5 bases). There are 13 residues in the CDR3. The V and J ends lost 3 bases and 6 bases respectively, with 9 bases between them. The germline CDR1 and CDR2 sequences are LNHNV and YYDKDF (reference sequence). In DNA, the CDR3 is TGTGCCACCAGCAGGCCCACTAGCAATGAGCAGTTCTTC. This encodes CATSRPTSNEQFF.

This chain links TRBV9 with TRBJ1-1; 7 positions match TRBD1. Germline CDR1 and CDR2: SGDLS and YYNGEE. The V segment lost 4 bases and the J segment 10 bases; nucleotides outside the gene matches: 10. This CDR3 comprises 13 residues. CDR3 in DNA: TGTGCCAGCAGCCCGGAGGGGGCGCGGGTAGCTTTCTTT. Residues: CASSPEGARVAFF.

The rearrangement links TRBV5-1 to TRBJ2-1; 10 nucleotides align to TRBD2. This CDR3 comprises 17 residues. Germline values: CDR1 SGHRS, CDR2 YFSETQ. V gave up 2 bases and J gave up 10 bases; unmatched junction bases: 15. The CDR3 spells CASSFPPGASGSLEQFF. In nucleotides, the CDR3 is TGCGCCAGCAGCTTCCCCCCGGGGGCTAGCGGGAGCCTCGAGCAGTTCTTC.

The chain couples TRBV28 to TRBJ2-3, with TRBD2 identical over 8 bases. V gave up 3 bases and J gave up 1 base; unmatched junction bases: 3. The CDR3 has 15 residues. Germline loops: CDR1 MDHEN, CDR2 SYDVKM. This CDR3 is CASSLELAGTDTQYF. The CDR3 DNA reads TGTGCCAGCAGTTTGGAACTAGCGGGCACAGATACGCAGTATTTT.

The chain carries TRBV6-5 and TRBJ2-5; 8 positions agree with TRBD2. CDR1 and CDR2 from the germline V gene are MNHEY and SVGAGI. This CDR3 is built from 15 residues. V lost 0 bases and J lost 5; bases outside the gene matches: 5. CDR3 amino acids: CASSYSSGSMETQYF. The CDR3 DNA reads as TGTGCCAGCAGTTACTCCAGCGGGAGTATGGAGACCCAGTACTTC.

This clone is a singleton in its sample. The genes are TRBV5-5 and TRBJ2-5, with TRBD2 identical over 7 bases. The ends lost 2 bases at V and 5 bases at J; junction bases unmatched: 15. The CDR3 loop spans 17 amino acids. Per the germline V gene, CDR1 is SGHKS and CDR2 is YYEKEE (reference sequence). The CDR3 sequence: CASSFQRGREFGETQYF. The CDR3 DNA sequence: TGTGCCAGCAGCTTCCAACGAGGGCGGGAGTTTGGGGAGACCCAGTACTTC.

The chain is built from TRBV7-9 and TRBJ2-7, with 7 positions matching TRBD1. The germline gives CDR1 SEHNR, CDR2 FQNEAQ (reference sequence). The length of the CDR3 is 15 residues. With V trimmed by 6 bases and J by 5 bases, 13 bases remained unmatched. The CDR3 nucleotides read TGTGCCAGCAGAGCAATACAGGGGATTCGGAACGAGCAGTACTTC. It is translated as CASRAIQGIRNEQYF.

The rearrangement uses TRBV5-4 and TRBJ2-5; possible D gene TRBD2, 6 bases. Trimming left V 2 bases short and J 4 bases short, with 9 bases between. Germline V gives CDR1 SGHNT, CDR2 YYREEE (reference sequence). This CDR3 is 13 amino acids long. The CDR3 DNA reads TGTGCCAGCAGCTTTAGCGGAGGAGAGACCCAGTACTTC. It codes for CASSFSGGETQYF.

The V gene is TRBV11-2, the J gene TRBJ1-1; a possible D gene is TRBD1 (6 bases). V lost 6 bases and J 10 bases, leaving 12 bases between the germline ends. This CDR3 spans 11 amino acids. Germline V gives CDR1 SGHAT, CDR2 FQNNGV. The CDR3 nucleotides are TGTGCCAGCAGGGAACAGGGACGAGCTTTCTTT. Its translation is CASREQGRAFF.

V and J are TRBV9 and TRBJ2-2; a weak D match, TRBD2 (6 bases). Trimming took off 0 bases at V and 6 bases at J, with 18 bases between the two ends. Germline V CDR1 and CDR2: SGDLS, YYNGEE. This CDR3 comprises 17 residues. CDR3 protein: CASSVAAGPTSPGELFF. The CDR3 nucleotides are TGTGCCAGCAGCGTAGCCGCGGGACCTACCTCCCCCGGGGAGCTGTTTTTT.

This chain connects TRBV7-3 to TRBJ2-3; D unresolved. From germline, CDR1 is SGHTA and CDR2 FQGTGA. V lost 4 bases and J 5 bases, leaving 4 bases between the germline ends. The CDR3 runs to 11 residues. Here the CDR3 DNA reads TGTGCCAGCAGCTACGGAGATACGCAGTATTTT. Its protein product is CASSYGDTQYF. The variable domain in full, completed from reference TRBV7-3 and TRBJ2-3, reads GAGVSQTPSNKVTEKGKYVELRCDPISGHTALYWYRQSLGQGPEFLIYFQGTGAADDSGLPNDRFFAVRPEGSVSTLKIQRTERGDSAVYLCASSYGDTQYFGPGTRLTVL.

This chain connects TRBV6-4 to TRBJ2-3, with D possibly TRBD2 on 5 matching bases. This CDR3 is 15 amino acids long. The germline CDR1 and CDR2 sequences are MRHNA and SNTAGT. V shed 0 bases and J shed 5 bases, with 12 bases lying between them. CDR3 sequence: CASSDSPSAGDTQYF. CDR3 sequence (DNA): TGTGCCAGCAGTGACTCCCCTTCCGCGGGAGATACGCAGTATTTT.

This chain uses TRBV4-1 with TRBJ1-6; perhaps TRBD1 as D (5 bases). Looked up from germline, CDR1 is MGHRA and CDR2 is YSYEKL. The CDR3 is made up of 18 amino acids. The V gene lost 3 bases and the J gene lost 7 bases, with 22 bases spanning the gap. CDR3 bases: TGCGCCAGCAGCCAGAGGAGAGTTGGGGACGGGGGAAATTCACCCCTCCACTTT. Encoded protein: CASSQRRVGDGGNSPLHF.